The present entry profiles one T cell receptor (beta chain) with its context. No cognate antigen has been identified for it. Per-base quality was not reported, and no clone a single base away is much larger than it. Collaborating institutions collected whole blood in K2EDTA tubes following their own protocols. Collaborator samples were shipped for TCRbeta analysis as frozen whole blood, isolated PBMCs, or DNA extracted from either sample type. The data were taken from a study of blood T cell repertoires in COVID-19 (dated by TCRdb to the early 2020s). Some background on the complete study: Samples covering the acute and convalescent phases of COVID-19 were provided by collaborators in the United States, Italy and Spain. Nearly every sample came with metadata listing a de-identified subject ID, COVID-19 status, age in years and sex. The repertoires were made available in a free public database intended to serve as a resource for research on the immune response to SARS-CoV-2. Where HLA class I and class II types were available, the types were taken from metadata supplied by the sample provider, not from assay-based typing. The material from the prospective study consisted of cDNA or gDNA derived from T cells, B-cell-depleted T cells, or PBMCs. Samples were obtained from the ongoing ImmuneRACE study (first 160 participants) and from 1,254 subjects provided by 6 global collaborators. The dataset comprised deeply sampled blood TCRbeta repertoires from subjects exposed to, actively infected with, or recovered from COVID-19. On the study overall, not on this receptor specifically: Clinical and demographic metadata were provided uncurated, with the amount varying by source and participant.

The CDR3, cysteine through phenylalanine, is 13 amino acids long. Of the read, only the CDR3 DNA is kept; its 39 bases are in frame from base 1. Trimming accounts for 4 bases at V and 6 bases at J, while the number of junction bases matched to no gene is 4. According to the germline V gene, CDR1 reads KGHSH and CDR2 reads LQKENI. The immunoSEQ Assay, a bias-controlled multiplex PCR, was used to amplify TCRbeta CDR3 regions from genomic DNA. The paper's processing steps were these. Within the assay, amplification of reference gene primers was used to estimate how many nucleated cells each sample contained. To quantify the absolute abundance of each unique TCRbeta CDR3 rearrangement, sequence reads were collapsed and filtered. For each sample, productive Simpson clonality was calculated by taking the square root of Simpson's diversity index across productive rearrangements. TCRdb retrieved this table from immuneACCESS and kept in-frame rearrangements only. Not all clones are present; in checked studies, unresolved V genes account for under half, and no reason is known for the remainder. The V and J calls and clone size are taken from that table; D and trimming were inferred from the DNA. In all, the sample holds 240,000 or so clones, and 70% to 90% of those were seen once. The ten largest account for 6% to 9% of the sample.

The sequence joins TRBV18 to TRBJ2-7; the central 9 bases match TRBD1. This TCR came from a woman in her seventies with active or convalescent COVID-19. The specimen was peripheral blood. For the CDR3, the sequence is CASSLGTGSEQYF. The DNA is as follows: TGTGCCAGCTCACTCGGGACAGGGAGCGAGCAGTACTTC.